Reported below is one TCR beta chain. Time point indicated: week 3, after first cycle of checkpoint inhibitor. This CDR3 region has 16 residues. V lost 0 bases to trimming and J lost 1 base; unmatched junction nucleotides: 3. Germline CDR1 SGHVS, CDR2 FNYEAQ. The sample is drawn from a study of blood T cell dynamics during melanoma immunotherapy. Assay: immunoSEQ multiplex PCR; the TCRdb copy retains only in-frame clones and omits some. This table holds roughly 20,000 clones, about 85% found once. The sample here was blood, taken from a patient treated with checkpoint blockade. V usage is TRBV7-6 and J usage is TRBJ2-3; 8 positions agree with TRBD2. The TCR originated in a human donor with melanoma. CDR3 DNA sequence: TGTGCCAGCAGCTTAGCTTCGACTAGCGGCACAGATACGCAGTATTTT. Protein: CASSLASTSGTDTQYF.